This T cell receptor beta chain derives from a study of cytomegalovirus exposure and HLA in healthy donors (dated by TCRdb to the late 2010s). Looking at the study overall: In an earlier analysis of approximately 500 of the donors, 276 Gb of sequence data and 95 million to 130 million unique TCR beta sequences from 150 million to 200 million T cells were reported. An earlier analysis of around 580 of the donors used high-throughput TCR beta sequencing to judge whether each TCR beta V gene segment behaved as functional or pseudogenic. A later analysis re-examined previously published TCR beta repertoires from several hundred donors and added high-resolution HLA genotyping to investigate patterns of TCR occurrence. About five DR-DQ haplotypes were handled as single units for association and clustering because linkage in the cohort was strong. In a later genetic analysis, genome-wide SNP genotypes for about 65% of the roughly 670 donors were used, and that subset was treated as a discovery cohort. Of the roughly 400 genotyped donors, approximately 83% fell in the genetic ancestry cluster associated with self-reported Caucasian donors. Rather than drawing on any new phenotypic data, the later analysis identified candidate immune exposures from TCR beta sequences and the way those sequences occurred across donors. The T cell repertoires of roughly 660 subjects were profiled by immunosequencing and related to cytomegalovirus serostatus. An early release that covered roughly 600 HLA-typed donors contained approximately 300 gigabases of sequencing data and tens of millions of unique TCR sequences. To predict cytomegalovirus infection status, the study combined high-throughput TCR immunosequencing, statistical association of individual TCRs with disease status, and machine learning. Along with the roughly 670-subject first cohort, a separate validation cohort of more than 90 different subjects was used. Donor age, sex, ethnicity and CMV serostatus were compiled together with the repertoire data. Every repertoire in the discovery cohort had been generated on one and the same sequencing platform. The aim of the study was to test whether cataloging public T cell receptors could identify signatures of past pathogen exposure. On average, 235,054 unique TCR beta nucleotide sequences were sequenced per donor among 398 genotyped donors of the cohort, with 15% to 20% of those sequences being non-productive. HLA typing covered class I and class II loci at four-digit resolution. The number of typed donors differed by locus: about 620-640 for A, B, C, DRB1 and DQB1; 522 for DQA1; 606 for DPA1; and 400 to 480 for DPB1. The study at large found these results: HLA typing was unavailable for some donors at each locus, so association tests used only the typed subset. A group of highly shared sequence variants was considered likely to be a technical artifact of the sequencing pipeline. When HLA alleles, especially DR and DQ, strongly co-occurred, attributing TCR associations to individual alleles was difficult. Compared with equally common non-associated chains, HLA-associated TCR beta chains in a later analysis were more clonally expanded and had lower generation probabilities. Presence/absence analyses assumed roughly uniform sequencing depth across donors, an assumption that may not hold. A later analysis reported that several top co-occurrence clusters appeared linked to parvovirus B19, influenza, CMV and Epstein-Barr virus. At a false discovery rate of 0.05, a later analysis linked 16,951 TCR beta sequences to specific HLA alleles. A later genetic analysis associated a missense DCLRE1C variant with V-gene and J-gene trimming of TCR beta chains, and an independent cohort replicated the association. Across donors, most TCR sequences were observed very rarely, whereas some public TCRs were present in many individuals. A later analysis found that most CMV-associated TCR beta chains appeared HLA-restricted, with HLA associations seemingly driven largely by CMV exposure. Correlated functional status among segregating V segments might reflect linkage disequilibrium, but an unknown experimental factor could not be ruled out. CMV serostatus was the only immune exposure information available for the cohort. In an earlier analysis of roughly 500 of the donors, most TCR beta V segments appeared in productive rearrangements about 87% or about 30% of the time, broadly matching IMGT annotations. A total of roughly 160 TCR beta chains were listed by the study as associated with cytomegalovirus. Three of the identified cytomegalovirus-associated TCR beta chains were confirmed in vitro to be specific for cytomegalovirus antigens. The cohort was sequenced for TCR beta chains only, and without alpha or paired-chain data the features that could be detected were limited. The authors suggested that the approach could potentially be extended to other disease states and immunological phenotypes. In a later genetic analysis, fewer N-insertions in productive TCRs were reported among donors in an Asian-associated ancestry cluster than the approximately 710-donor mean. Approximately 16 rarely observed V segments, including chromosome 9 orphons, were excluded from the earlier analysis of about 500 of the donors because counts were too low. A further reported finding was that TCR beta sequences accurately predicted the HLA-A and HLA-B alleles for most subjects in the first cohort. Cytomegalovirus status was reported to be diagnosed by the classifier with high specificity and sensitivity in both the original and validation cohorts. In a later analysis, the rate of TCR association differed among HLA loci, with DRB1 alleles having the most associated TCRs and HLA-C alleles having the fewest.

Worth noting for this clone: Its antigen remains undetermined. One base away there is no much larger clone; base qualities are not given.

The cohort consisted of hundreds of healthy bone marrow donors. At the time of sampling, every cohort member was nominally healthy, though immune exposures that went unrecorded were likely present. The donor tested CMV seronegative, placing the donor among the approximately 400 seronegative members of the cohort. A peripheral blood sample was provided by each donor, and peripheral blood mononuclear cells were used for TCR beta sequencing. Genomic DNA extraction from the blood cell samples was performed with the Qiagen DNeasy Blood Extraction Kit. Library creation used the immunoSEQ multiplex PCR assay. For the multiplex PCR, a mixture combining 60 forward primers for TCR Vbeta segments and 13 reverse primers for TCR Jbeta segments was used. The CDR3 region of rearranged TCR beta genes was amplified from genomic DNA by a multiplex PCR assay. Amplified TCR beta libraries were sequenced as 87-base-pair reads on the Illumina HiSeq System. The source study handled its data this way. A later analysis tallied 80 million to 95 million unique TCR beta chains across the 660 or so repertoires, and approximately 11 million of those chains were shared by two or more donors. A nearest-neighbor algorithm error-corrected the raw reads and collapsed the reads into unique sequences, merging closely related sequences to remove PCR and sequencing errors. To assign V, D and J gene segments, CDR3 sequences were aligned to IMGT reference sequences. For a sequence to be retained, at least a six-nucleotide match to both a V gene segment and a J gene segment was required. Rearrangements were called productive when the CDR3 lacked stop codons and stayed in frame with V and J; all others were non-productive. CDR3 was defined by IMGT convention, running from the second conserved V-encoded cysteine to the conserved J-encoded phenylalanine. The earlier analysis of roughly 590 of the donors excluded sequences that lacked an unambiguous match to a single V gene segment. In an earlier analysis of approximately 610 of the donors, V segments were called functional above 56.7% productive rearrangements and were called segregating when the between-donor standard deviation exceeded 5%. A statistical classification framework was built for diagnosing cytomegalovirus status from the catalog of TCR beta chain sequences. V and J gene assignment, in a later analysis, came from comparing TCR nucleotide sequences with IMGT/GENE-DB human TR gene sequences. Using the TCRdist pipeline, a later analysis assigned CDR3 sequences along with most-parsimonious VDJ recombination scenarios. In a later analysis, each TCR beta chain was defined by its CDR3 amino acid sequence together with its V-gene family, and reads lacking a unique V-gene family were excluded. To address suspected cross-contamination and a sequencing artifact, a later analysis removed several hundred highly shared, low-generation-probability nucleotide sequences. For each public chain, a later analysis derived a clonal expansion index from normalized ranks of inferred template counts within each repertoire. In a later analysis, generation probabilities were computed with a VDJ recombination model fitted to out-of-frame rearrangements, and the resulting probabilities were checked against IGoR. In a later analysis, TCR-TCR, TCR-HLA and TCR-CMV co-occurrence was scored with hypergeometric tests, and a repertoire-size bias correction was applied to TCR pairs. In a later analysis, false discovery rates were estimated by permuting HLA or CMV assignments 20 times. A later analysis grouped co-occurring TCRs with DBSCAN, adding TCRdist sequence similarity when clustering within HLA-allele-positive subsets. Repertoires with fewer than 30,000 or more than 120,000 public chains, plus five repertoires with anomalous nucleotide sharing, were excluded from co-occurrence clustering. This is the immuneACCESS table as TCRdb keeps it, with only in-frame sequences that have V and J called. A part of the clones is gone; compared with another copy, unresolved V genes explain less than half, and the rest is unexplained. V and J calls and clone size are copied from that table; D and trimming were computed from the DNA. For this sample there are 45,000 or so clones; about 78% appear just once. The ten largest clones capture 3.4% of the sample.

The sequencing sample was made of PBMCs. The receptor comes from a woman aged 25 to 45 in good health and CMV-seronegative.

CDR3 sequence: CASSQPRELGFGNEKLFF. The sequenced DNA: TGCGCCAGCAGCCAACCCCGGGAGTTGGGCTTTGGTAATGAAAAACTGTTTTTT. The rearranged segments are TRBV4-1 and TRBJ1-4; no D gene is confidently identified. From its cysteine to its phenylalanine, the CDR3 spans 18 amino acids. Of all the DNA, just the CDR3 is kept, 54 bases in frame from base 1. V is cut by 2 bases and J by 4 bases, and the space between the germline ends is 20 bases. CDR1 and CDR2, looked up from the germline V gene, are MGHRA and YSYEKL.